One and the same sample provided the 14 T cell receptor beta chains below, sequenced in a study of T-cell reconstitution after alpha-beta-depleted transplantation in children. Unique molecular identifiers were used in preparing the TCRbeta library. TCRdb fed the PCR reads into MiXCR, producing one record per CDR3 protein. The table has about 300,000 distinct CDR3 sequences, around 9.1% seen once. Sequenced material: PBMCs, taken before TCRalphabeta/CD19-depleted stem cell transplant. Receptors originate from a boy less than two years old with acute myeloid leukemia, due to receive a stem cell transplant.

This clonotype has a count of ten or more. The chain couples TRBV20-1 to TRBJ2-1; D call uncertain. Germline CDR1 reads DFQATT; CDR2 reads SNEGSKA (reference sequence). The CDR3 has 11 residues. Trimming took off 4 bases at V and 6 bases at J, with 7 bases between the two ends. The CDR3: CSANLRNEQFF. CDR3 sequence (DNA): TGCAGTGCTAACCTCCGCAATGAGCAGTTCTTC.

This clonotype was seen more than once but under ten times. This sequence may be a read error, since a much larger clone differs from it by one base. The chain has TRBV5-4 and TRBJ2-7; TRBD1 matches 9 bases. Trimming cost V 6 bases and J 3 bases; bases outside gene matches: 4. Germline values: CDR1 SGHNT, CDR2 YYREEE (reference sequence). This CDR3 has 13 amino acids. The CDR3: CASTRDRDYEQYF. CDR3 coding DNA: TGTGCCAGCACCCGGGACAGGGACTACGAGCAGTACTTC.

This clonotype showed up just a few times. The chain carries TRBV1 and TRBJ2-2. TRBV1 is termed a pseudogene. The CDR3 runs to 9 residues. The CDR3 DNA reads TGCACTAAGCGCGGGGAGCTGTTTTTT. This gives the protein CTKRGELFF.

This clonotype was observed many times. Germline is not matched at one junction end, which may reflect a read error. The chain links TRBV20-1 to TRBJ1-2; the match to TRBD1 covers 9 bases. The V gene's germline CDR1 is DFQATT and CDR2 SNEGSKA (reference sequence). The CDR3 is 18 residues long. The CDR3 DNA reads as TGCAGTACTAGAGAACCTAAGGGCGGGACAGGGATGAACTATGGCTACACCTTC. This codes for CSTREPKGGTGMNYGYTF.

This clonotype has ten or more counts. The junction and the germline gene differ at one end; a read error may be behind it. The chain is built from TRBV6-2 or TRBV6-3 and TRBJ2-7, with unresolved D. There are 15 residues in the CDR3. The germline gives CDR1 MNHEY, CDR2 SVGEGT. The CDR3 loop reads CASSNSLSFTYEQYF. The CDR3 DNA is TGTGCCAGCAGTAACTCTCTATCCTTCACCTACGAGCAGTACTTC.

The CDR3 DNA reads TGCAGCGTTGAATCCGGTGGGAGACGAGGGGGCTACACCTTC. This encodes CSVESGGRRGGYTF. This chain links TRBV29-1 with TRBJ1-2; no firm D call. The V gene's germline CDR1 is SQVTM and CDR2 ANQGSEA. V was trimmed by 2 bases and J by 8 bases, leaving 18 bases between them. The CDR3 contains 14 residues.

This clonotype was recorded at least ten times. V and J are TRBV12-3 or TRBV12-4 and TRBJ2-7; 10 bases align to TRBD1. This CDR3 has 17 residues. After removal of 6 bases from V and 2 bases from J, the junction contained 13 bases not matched to a gene. CDR3 residues: CASSLRDGGTGAYEQYF. In DNA, the CDR3 is TGTGCCAGCAGCTTACGCGACGGGGGGACAGGGGCCTACGAGCAGTACTTC.

Many counts were recorded for this clonotype. V is TRBV5-6 and J is TRBJ1-4; the D gene is possibly TRBD1 (5 bases). The V gene lost 4 bases and the J gene lost 8 bases, with 15 bases spanning the gap. This CDR3 comprises 14 residues. Germline assignment: CDR1 SGHDT and CDR2 YYEEEE. The DNA of the CDR3 is TGTGCCAGCAGCCCCCGGGGCGGAGGGGAAAAACTGTTTTTT. This codes for CASSPRGGGEKLFF.

The chain is built from TRBV7-9 and TRBJ2-1; 13 positions match TRBD2. V shed 6 bases and J 1 base; nucleotides not matched to a gene: 3. CDR1 SEHNR and CDR2 FQNEAQ come from the germline V gene (reference sequence). This CDR3 comprises 16 residues. CDR3 region: CASRGTSGVSYNEQFF. CDR3 in DNA: TGTGCCAGCAGAGGGACTAGCGGGGTGTCCTACAATGAGCAGTTCTTC.

This clonotype came up many times. The chain joins TRBV20-1 to TRBJ2-7; 7 bases agree with TRBD1. The V gene end was trimmed by 6 bases and the J gene end by 5 bases; junction bases not matched to a gene: 13. The germline gives CDR1 DFQATT, CDR2 SNEGSKA (reference sequence). The CDR3 totals 14 residues. This chain's CDR3 is CSASRQGRSHEQYF. DNA of the CDR3: TGCAGTGCAAGCCGACAGGGAAGAAGCCACGAGCAGTACTTC.

The genes are TRBV7-8 and TRBJ2-3, with TRBD1 matching 8 bases. CDR3 size: 13 residues. The V gene's germline CDR1 is SGHVS and CDR2 FQNEAQ. V shed 6 bases, J shed 8 bases, and the junction held 7 bases outside the gene matches. The CDR3 DNA follows: TGTGCCAGCAGACCGGAGACAGGGGCTACGCAGTATTTT. This encodes CASRPETGATQYF.

The table lists this clonotype with a few counts. This sequence joins TRBV11-2 and TRBJ2-4; D is perhaps TRBD1 or TRBD2 (5 bases each). The V and J ends lost 5 bases and 1 base respectively, with 30 bases between them. Germline loops: CDR1 SGHAT, CDR2 FQNNGV. CDR3 length equals 21 residues. For the CDR3, the DNA is TGTGCCAGCAGCCCAACTCTTCAAGGGGTTAGTGGGGGAAAGGCCAAAAACATTCAGTACTTC. The encoded protein is CASSPTLQGVSGGKAKNIQYF.

This clonotype was picked up a small number of times. The V gene is TRBV28, the J gene TRBJ1-6, with 11 bases that match TRBD1. The germline gives CDR1 MDHEN, CDR2 SYDVKM. The CDR3 is 15 amino acids. V shed 5 bases and J 5 bases; nucleotides not matched to a gene: 2. CDR3 residues: CASSRDRGNNSPLHF. The DNA for the CDR3 is TGTGCCAGCAGTAGGGACAGGGGGAATAATTCACCCCTCCACTTT. Drawing the rest from reference TRBV28 and TRBJ1-6, the complete variable domain is DVKVTQSSRYLVKRTGEKVFLECVQDMDHENMFWYRQDPGLGLRLIYFSYDVKMKEKGDIPEGYSVSREKKERFSLILESASTNQTSMYLCASSRDRGNNSPLHFGNGTRLTVT.

This clonotype was counted at least ten times. J is TRBJ2-6 and V is TRBV9; D unresolved. The germline gives CDR1 SGDLS, CDR2 YYNGEE. The ends were cut back, 4 bases at V and 3 bases at J, with 8 bases in the middle. This CDR3 comprises 14 residues. The CDR3: CASSNPGGANVLTF. The CDR3 DNA follows: TGTGCCAGCAGCAACCCAGGTGGGGCCAACGTCCTGACTTTC.